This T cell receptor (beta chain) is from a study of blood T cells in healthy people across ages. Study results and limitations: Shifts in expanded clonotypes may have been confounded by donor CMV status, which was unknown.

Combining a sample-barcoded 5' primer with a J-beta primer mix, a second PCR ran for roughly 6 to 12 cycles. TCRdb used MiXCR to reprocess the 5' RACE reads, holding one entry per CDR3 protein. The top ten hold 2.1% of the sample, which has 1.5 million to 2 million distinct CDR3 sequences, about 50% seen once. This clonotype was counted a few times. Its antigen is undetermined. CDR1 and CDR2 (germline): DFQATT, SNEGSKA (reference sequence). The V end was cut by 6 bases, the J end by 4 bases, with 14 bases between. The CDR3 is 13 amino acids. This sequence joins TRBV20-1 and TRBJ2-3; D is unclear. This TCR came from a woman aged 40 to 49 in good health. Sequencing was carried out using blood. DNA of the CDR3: TGCAGTGCCCCGACTCAGTTAGCAGATACGCAGTATTTT. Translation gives CSAPTQLADTQYF.